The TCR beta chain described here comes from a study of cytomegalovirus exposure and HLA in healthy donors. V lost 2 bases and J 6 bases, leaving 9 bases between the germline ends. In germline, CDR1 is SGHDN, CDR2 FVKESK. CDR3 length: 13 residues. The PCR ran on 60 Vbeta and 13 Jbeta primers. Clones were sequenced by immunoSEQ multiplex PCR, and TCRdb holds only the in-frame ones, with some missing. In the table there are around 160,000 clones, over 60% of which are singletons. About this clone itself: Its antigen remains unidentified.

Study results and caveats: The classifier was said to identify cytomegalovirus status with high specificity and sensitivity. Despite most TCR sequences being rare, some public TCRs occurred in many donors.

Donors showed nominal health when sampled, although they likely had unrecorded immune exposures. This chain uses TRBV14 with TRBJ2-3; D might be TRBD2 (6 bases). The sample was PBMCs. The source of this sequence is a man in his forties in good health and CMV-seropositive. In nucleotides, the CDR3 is TGTGCCAGCAGCCAAAACCGGGGGGATACGCAGTATTTT. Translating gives CASSQNRGDTQYF.